Given below is one TCR beta chain in context. Here immunoSEQ multiplex PCR was the method, and the copy in TCRdb shows in-frame clones only, minus some. There are roughly 22,000 clones in the sample; 65% to 85% occur only once, and less than 25% lies in the top ten. The sample belongs to a study of lymphopenia after photon versus proton radiotherapy. V was clipped by 4 bases and J by 2 bases, with 11 bases between them. The CDR3 runs 14 residues. CDR1 and CDR2 (germline): SGHRS, YFSETQ. The sequence derives from a woman in her 70s with pancreatic cancer. The specimen comprised peripheral blood, sampled from a patient treated with proton-based radiotherapy. The chain recombines TRBV5-1 with TRBJ2-3, with D tentatively TRBD1 (7 bases). DNA for the CDR3: TGCGCCAGCAGCGGAGGGACAGCCACAGATACGCAGTATTTT. Protein sequence: CASSGGTATDTQYF.